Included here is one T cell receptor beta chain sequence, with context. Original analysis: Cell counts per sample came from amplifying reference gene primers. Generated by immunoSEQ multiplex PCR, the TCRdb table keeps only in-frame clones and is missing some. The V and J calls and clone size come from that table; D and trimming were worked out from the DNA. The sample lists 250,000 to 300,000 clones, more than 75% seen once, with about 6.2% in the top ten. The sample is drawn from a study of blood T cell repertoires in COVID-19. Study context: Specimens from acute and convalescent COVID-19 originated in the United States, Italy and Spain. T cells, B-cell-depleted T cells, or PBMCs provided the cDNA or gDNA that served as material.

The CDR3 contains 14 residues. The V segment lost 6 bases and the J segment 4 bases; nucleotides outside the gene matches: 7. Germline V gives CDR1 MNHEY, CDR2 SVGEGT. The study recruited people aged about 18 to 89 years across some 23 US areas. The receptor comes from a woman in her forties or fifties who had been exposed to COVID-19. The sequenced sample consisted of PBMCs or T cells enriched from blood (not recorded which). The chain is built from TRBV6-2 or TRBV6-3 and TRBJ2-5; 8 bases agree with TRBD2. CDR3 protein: CASSGGVEGETQYF. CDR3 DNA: TGTGCCAGCAGCGGGGGGGTGGAGGGAGAGACCCAGTACTTC.